The 23 T cell receptor beta chains presented below share a single source sample, sequenced in a study of cytomegalovirus exposure and HLA in healthy donors. PCR used 60 Vbeta primers and 13 Jbeta primers. Libraries were prepared by immunoSEQ multiplex PCR; TCRdb keeps only in-frame clonotypes and omits some of them. This listing includes 80,000 to 100,000 clones. The sample taken for sequencing was PBMCs. These receptors were obtained from a woman in her 30s in good health and CMV-seronegative.

The chain links TRBV5-4 to TRBJ1-1; TRBD1 might be the D (6 bases). This CDR3 has 18 amino acids. Germline assignment: CDR1 SGHNT and CDR2 YYREEE (reference sequence). Trimming took 0 bases from V and 2 from J, leaving 20 bases between them. The CDR3 reads CASSLAENYGQSNTEAFF. The CDR3 region has the DNA TGTGCCAGCAGCTTGGCCGAAAACTACGGACAGTCAAACACTGAAGCTTTCTTT.

The J gene is TRBJ2-2, the V gene TRBV11-2; tentative D call: TRBD1 (6 bases). Germline V lookup: CDR1 SGHAT, CDR2 FQNNGV. The V end lost 7 bases, the J end lost 5 bases, and 8 bases lay between the germline ends. The CDR3 totals 12 residues. The CDR3 sequence: CASTQGTGELFF. CDR3 nucleotides: TGTGCCAGCACCCAGGGGACCGGGGAGCTGTTTTTT.

This sequence joins TRBV9 and TRBJ2-2; TRBD1 matches 7 bases. After removal of 6 bases from V and 6 bases from J, the junction contained 20 bases not matched to a gene. CDR1 and CDR2 from the germline V gene are SGDLS and YYNGEE. This CDR3 spans 18 amino acids. The CDR3 coding sequence is TGTGCCAGCATGTCGAGGACAGGTACCCCTGAGAGCGCCGGGGAGCTGTTTTTT. Protein product: CASMSRTGTPESAGELFF.

The chain employs TRBV6-1 and TRBJ1-4, with TRBD1 matching over 11 bases. With V trimmed by 1 base and J by 7 bases, 11 bases remained unmatched. CDR1 is MNHNS and CDR2 is SASEGT in the germline V gene. CDR3 length: 18 residues. The CDR3 DNA reads TGTGCCAGCAGTGAAGATCAATCCTGGGGACAGGGGGGTGAAAAACTGTTTTTT. Protein: CASSEDQSWGQGGEKLFF.

The J gene is TRBJ1-5, the V gene TRBV2; D might be TRBD1 (6 bases). Germline assignment: CDR1 SNHLY and CDR2 FYNNEI. The germline V and J ends were trimmed by 4 bases and 6 bases, with 10 bases remaining between them. CDR3 length equals 13 residues. The CDR3 nucleotides read TGTGCCAGCAGTGCCGGACAGTTTCAGCCCCAGCATTTT. Its translation: CASSAGQFQPQHF.

The rearrangement joins TRBV7-8 to TRBJ2-6; 13 bases line up with TRBD2. Germline V gene sequence: CDR1 SGHVS, CDR2 FQNEAQ. The ends lost 5 bases at V and 1 base at J; junction bases unmatched: 8. The CDR3 length is 19 residues. Written as DNA, the CDR3 is TGTGCCAGCAGCCCAAGACTAGCGGGGGGCTTGTCTGGGGCCAACGTCCTGACTTTC. This codes for CASSPRLAGGLSGANVLTF.

The CDR3, as DNA: TGTGCCAGCAGCTCGGGACAGGGTCACACCTTC. Protein: CASSSGQGHTF. The V and J genes are TRBV11-2 and TRBJ1-2; 9 bases match TRBD1. The CDR3 sequence is 11 residues long. Germline loops: CDR1 SGHAT, CDR2 FQNNGV. V was clipped by 4 bases and J by 12 bases; unmatched bases: 3. The whole variable domain, remainder taken from reference TRBV11-2 and TRBJ1-2, is EAGVAQSPRYKIIEKRQSVAFWCNPISGHATLYWYQQILGQGPKLLIQFQNNGVVDDSQLPKDRFSAERLKGVDSTLKIQPAKLEDSAVYLCASSSGQGHTFGSGTRLTVV.

The J gene is TRBJ2-1, the V gene TRBV7-3; 9 bases align to TRBD1. J was trimmed by 4 bases and V by 5 bases; bases with no gene match: 6. CDR1 is SGHTA and CDR2 is FQGTGA in the germline V gene. This CDR3 contains 15 residues. This chain's CDR3 is CASSRRDRAYNEQFF. CDR3 DNA: TGTGCCAGCAGCCGCCGGGACAGGGCGTACAATGAGCAGTTCTTC.

The chain recombines TRBV2 with TRBJ2-5; the match to TRBD2 covers 10 bases. The CDR3 is made up of 13 amino acids. CDR1 and CDR2 (germline): SNHLY, FYNNEI. V lost 10 bases and J lost 5; bases outside the gene matches: 7. For the CDR3, the DNA is TGTGCCATCAGCGGGAGGGCCCGGGAGACCCAGTACTTC. This sequence encodes CAISGRARETQYF.

The chain recombines TRBV27 with TRBJ1-2; weak D call: TRBD1 (6 bases). This CDR3 has 14 amino acids. The germline V gene encodes CDR1 MNHEY and CDR2 SMNVEV (reference sequence). Trimming left V 5 bases short and J 1 base short, with 11 bases between. DNA for the CDR3: TGTGCCAGCAGTGACAACAGGGTTAACTATGGCTACACCTTC. This gives the protein CASSDNRVNYGYTF.

The rearrangement links TRBV28 to TRBJ2-7, with D perhaps matching TRBD2 (5 bases). The CDR3 has 13 amino acids. CDR1 and CDR2 (germline): MDHEN, SYDVKM. The V end was cut by 2 bases, the J end by 3 bases, with 8 bases between. The CDR3 reads CASSLARDYEQYF. In DNA form, the CDR3 reads TGTGCCAGCAGTTTAGCCCGGGACTACGAGCAGTACTTC. Filled out from reference TRBV28 and TRBJ2-7, the complete variable domain reads DVKVTQSSRYLVKRTGEKVFLECVQDMDHENMFWYRQDPGLGLRLIYFSYDVKMKEKGDIPEGYSVSREKKERFSLILESASTNQTSMYLCASSLARDYEQYFGPGTRLTVT.

The chain recombines TRBV21-1 with TRBJ1-5. TRBV21-1 is a listed pseudogene. The CDR3 has 17 amino acids. In nucleotides, the CDR3 is TGTGCCAGCAGCAAAGCGCGGCAGACCATTGGGAATCAGCCCCAGCATTTT. Protein: CASSKARQTIGNQPQHF.

The chain has TRBV29-1 and TRBJ2-1; D perhaps matches TRBD2 (6 bases). This CDR3 contains 11 residues. The V end lost 3 bases, the J end lost 6 bases, and 6 bases lay between the germline ends. The germline gives CDR1 SQVTM, CDR2 ANQGSEA. DNA for the CDR3: TGCAGCGTTGAGGAGGGCAATGAGCAGTTCTTC. Translation: CSVEEGNEQFF.

The gene calls are TRBV2 and TRBJ2-7; D ambiguous. The germline V gene encodes CDR1 SNHLY and CDR2 FYNNEI. The CDR3 consists of 11 residues. V gave up 5 bases and J gave up 3 bases, with 5 bases separating them. CDR3 nucleotides: TGTGCCAGCAGTAGACACTACGAGCAGTACTTC. Its protein is CASSRHYEQYF.

The chain links TRBV27 to TRBJ1-1; 8 bases are shared with TRBD1. The CDR3 loop spans 12 amino acids. Germline V gene data show CDR1 as MNHEY and CDR2 as SMNVEV (reference sequence). Unmatched junction bases numbered 3, after V lost 5 bases and J lost 7 bases. CDR3 in amino acids: CASSLGQGEAFF. The CDR3 nucleotides are TGTGCCAGCAGTCTAGGACAGGGTGAAGCTTTCTTT.

The V and J genes are TRBV11-2 and TRBJ2-3; 11 positions agree with TRBD1. CDR1 SGHAT and CDR2 FQNNGV come from the germline V gene. Trimming removed 1 base from V and 6 bases from J; junction bases left unmatched: 3. This CDR3 contains 15 residues. As DNA, the CDR3 is TGTGCCAGCAGCTTAGGGGACAGGGGGACCGATACGCAGTATTTT. It encodes CASSLGDRGTDTQYF.

The rearrangement joins TRBV5-1 to TRBJ2-4, with 7 bases lining up with TRBD1. Germline trimming cut 4 bases from V and 1 base from J; bases unmatched to any gene: 11. The CDR3 has 17 amino acids. The V gene's germline CDR1 is SGHRS and CDR2 YFSETQ. DNA for the CDR3: TGCGCCAGCAGCCTAGAAAACAGGGGAACGGCCAAAAACATTCAGTACTTC. It yields the protein CASSLENRGTAKNIQYF.

The chain employs TRBV13 and TRBJ2-5; D perhaps matches TRBD2 (6 bases). V shed 4 bases and J shed 5 bases, with 17 bases lying between them. This CDR3 is 15 amino acids long. Germline V lookup: CDR1 PRHDT, CDR2 FYEKMQ (reference sequence). The CDR3: CASSSRTGGRETQYF. CDR3 DNA sequence: TGTGCCAGCAGCTCTCGGACCGGAGGGCGGGAGACCCAGTACTTC. The whole variable domain, remainder taken from reference TRBV13 and TRBJ2-5, is AAGVIQSPRHLIKEKRETATLKCYPIPRHDTVYWYQQGPGQDPQFLISFYEKMQSDKGSIPDRFSAQQFSDYHSELNMSSLELGDSALYFCASSSRTGGRETQYFGPGTRLLVL.

Comment on this clone: The same CDR3 arises from other DNA sequences in this sample as well. The J gene is TRBJ2-7, the V gene TRBV7-2, with 12 bases lining up with TRBD2. The CDR3 runs 15 residues. Trimming took 1 base from V and 4 from J; bases not matched to a gene: 2. Per the germline V gene, CDR1 is SGHTA and CDR2 is FQGNSA. CDR3 sequence reads: CASSLGLAGGYEQYF. The CDR3 nucleotides read TGTGCCAGCAGCTTAGGGCTAGCGGGGGGGTACGAGCAGTACTTC.

The chain couples TRBV6-1 to TRBJ2-7; D perhaps matches TRBD1 (6 bases). This CDR3 is built from 14 residues. Trimming pared 6 bases from V and 2 bases from J, leaving 14 bases between. Germline assignment: CDR1 MNHNS and CDR2 SASEGT. The CDR3 reads CASSLQGGPYEQYF. In DNA, the CDR3 is TGTGCCAGCAGCTTACAGGGCGGCCCCTACGAGCAGTACTTC.

The chain carries TRBV15 and TRBJ1-4; D gene uncertain. This CDR3 spans 16 amino acids. Germline V gives CDR1 LNHNV, CDR2 YYDKDF (reference sequence). Deletions cut 4 bases from V and 3 bases from J, with 15 bases between. CDR3: CATSKGGSRANEKLFF. The CDR3 DNA reads TGTGCCACCAGCAAAGGAGGGAGTAGGGCTAATGAAAAACTGTTTTTT.

The rearrangement links TRBV6-5 to TRBJ1-2, with D unclear. Germline CDR1 reads MNHEY; CDR2 reads SVGAGI. This CDR3 is built from 13 residues. Trimming cost V 3 bases and J 5 bases, with 10 bases left between them. CDR3: CASSYEQSYGYTF. The CDR3 DNA sequence: TGTGCCAGCAGTTATGAACAGTCGTATGGCTACACCTTC.

To note about this clone: A junction boundary mismatches the germline segment, possibly from a read error. The chain's CDR3 is CASSLGLAGSYEQYF. DNA for the CDR3: TGTGCCAGCAGTTTAGGACTAGCGGGGTCGTACGAGCAGTACTTC. The chain uses TRBV7-2 and TRBJ2-7; TRBD2 matches at 12 bases. Germline V gene lookup returns CDR1 SGHTA and CDR2 FQGNSA. This CDR3 is 15 amino acids long.